Presented here are 17 T cell receptor beta chains from one specimen sequenced in a study of blood T cell repertoires in COVID-19. The assay was immunoSEQ multiplex PCR, and TCRdb's table has in-frame clones only and misses some. The table lists tens of thousands of clones, more than 60% of them singletons. Sequenced sample: peripheral blood. The receptors derive from a human donor in a cohort sampled during active COVID-19.

This CDR3 is CASSDRVKETQYF. The CDR3 nucleotides read TGTGCCAGTAGTGACAGAGTGAAAGAGACCCAGTACTTC. The chain couples TRBV19 to TRBJ2-5; tentative D call: TRBD1 (5 bases). V was clipped by 5 bases and J by 3 bases, with 10 bases between them. This CDR3 has 13 amino acids. Germline V gives CDR1 LNHDA, CDR2 SQIVND (reference sequence).

This clone occurred once. V gene TRBV2 combines with J gene TRBJ1-2, with TRBD1 matching 7 bases. Germline-derived CDR1 and CDR2 are SNHLY and FYNNEI. Trimming removed 6 bases from V and 8 bases from J; junction bases left unmatched: 9. CDR3 size: 13 residues. The CDR3 DNA reads TGTGCCAGCAGGGGGGACAGTCCAAAAGGCTACACCTTC. Its translation is CASRGDSPKGYTF.

This chain joins TRBV7-2 and TRBJ1-6; no firm D call. Deletions cut 5 bases from V and 3 bases from J, with 8 bases between. CDR1 is SGHTA, CDR2 FQGNSA, per germline. This CDR3 is 14 amino acids long. The CDR3 is CASSPNSYNSPLHF. The CDR3 region has the DNA TGTGCCAGCAGCCCCAACAGCTATAATTCACCCCTCCACTTT.

The chain combines TRBV2 with TRBJ1-4; no clear D. Trimming pared 6 bases from V and 4 bases from J, leaving 15 bases between. The CDR3 has 15 residues. Germline CDR1 is SNHLY and CDR2 is FYNNEI. In nucleotides, the CDR3 is TGTGCCAGCAGCCGAGAACAGACGCATAATGAAAAACTGTTTTTT. The encoded protein is CASSREQTHNEKLFF.

V and J are TRBV9 and TRBJ1-1, with 7 bases lining up with TRBD1. CDR3 length: 15 amino acids. Germline loops: CDR1 SGDLS, CDR2 YYNGEE. The ends lost 3 bases at V and 6 bases at J; junction bases unmatched: 11. The CDR3 nucleotides are TGTGCCAGCAGCGCCCACGCCCAAGGGGGCCCTGAAGCTTTCTTT. Amino acids: CASSAHAQGGPEAFF.

The chain recombines TRBV18 with TRBJ1-2; D is perhaps TRBD1 (5 bases). Germline V gene data show CDR1 as KGHSH and CDR2 as LQKENI. The V end lost 3 bases, the J end lost 6 bases, and 20 bases lay between the germline ends. The CDR3 has 16 residues. The DNA for the CDR3 is TGTGCCAGCTCACCTCCTATCAACGGGGGTAGGCATGGCTACACCTTC. The encoded protein is CASSPPINGGRHGYTF.

The chain joins TRBV27 to TRBJ2-7, with D tentatively TRBD1 (6 bases). CDR3 length: 14 residues. V was trimmed by 1 base and J by 1 base, leaving 8 bases between them. In germline, CDR1 is MNHEY, CDR2 SMNVEV (reference sequence). Here the CDR3 reads CASSLWQGSYEQYF. The CDR3 region has the DNA TGTGCCAGCAGTTTATGGCAGGGGTCCTACGAGCAGTACTTC.

The chain links TRBV19 to TRBJ2-1; TRBD1 matches at 7 bases. V shed 7 bases, J shed 4 bases, and the junction held 13 bases outside the gene matches. The CDR3 loop spans 16 amino acids. Germline V CDR1 and CDR2: LNHDA, SQIVND (reference sequence). The CDR3 loop reads CASKNRQGAVYNEQFF. CDR3 DNA: TGTGCCAGTAAGAACCGACAGGGTGCCGTATACAATGAGCAGTTCTTC.

The V and J genes are TRBV9 and TRBJ2-7; 10 nucleotides agree with TRBD1. Per the germline V gene, CDR1 is SGDLS and CDR2 is YYNGEE. V shed 0 bases and J 5 bases; nucleotides not matched to a gene: 5. The CDR3 loop spans 15 amino acids. CDR3: CASSVGSGQGNEQYF. The CDR3 DNA is TGTGCCAGCAGCGTAGGGTCGGGACAGGGGAACGAGCAGTACTTC.

The chain joins TRBV5-1 to TRBJ1-1; D ambiguous. CDR3 length: 15 amino acids. The V and J ends lost 2 bases and 7 bases respectively, with 18 bases between them. CDR1 and CDR2 from the germline V gene are SGHRS and YFSETQ. The CDR3 DNA reads TGCGCCAGCAGCTTAATCCGGACCGGGGTTGATGAAGCTTTCTTT. Protein product: CASSLIRTGVDEAFF. The full variable domain, its missing parts supplied by reference TRBV5-1 and TRBJ1-1, is KAGVTQTPRYLIKTRGQQVTLSCSPISGHRSVSWYQQTPGQGLQFLFEYFSETQRNKGNFPGRFSGRQFSNSRSEMNVSTLELGDSALYLCASSLIRTGVDEAFFGQGTRLTVV.

The chain links TRBV28 to TRBJ2-7; 8 bases line up with TRBD1. CDR1 is MDHEN and CDR2 is SYDVKM in the germline V gene. This CDR3 has 15 residues. The V segment lost 3 bases and the J segment 0 bases; nucleotides outside the gene matches: 4. As DNA, the CDR3 is TGTGCCAGCAGTTTGACCGGGACAGGCTCCTACGAGCAGTACTTC. This translates into CASSLTGTGSYEQYF.

CDR3 coding DNA: TGTGCCAGCAGCGTAGGGTCCGGGTCAGAGGGCACTGAAGCTTTCTTT. Amino acid sequence: CASSVGSGSEGTEAFF. The genes are TRBV9 and TRBJ1-1, with D unresolved. V was shortened by 0 bases and J by 4 bases, with 16 bases between the two germline ends. Germline V gene data show CDR1 as SGDLS and CDR2 as YYNGEE. CDR3 length: 16 amino acids.

In its sample, this clone is medium-sized. V and J are TRBV9 and TRBJ2-1; the match to TRBD2 covers 13 bases. Per germline, CDR1 SGDLS and CDR2 YYNGEE. J gave up 7 bases and V 4 bases, and 8 bases lay outside the gene matches. The CDR3 loop spans 16 amino acids. This CDR3 reads CASSYLLAGGPNEQFF. DNA for the CDR3: TGTGCCAGCAGCTACCTACTAGCGGGAGGGCCAAATGAGCAGTTCTTC.

This clone was seen a handful of times. The chain uses TRBV9 and TRBJ2-2; D is unresolved. Looked up from germline, CDR1 is SGDLS and CDR2 is YYNGEE. The length of the CDR3 is 16 residues. The V end was cut by 0 bases, the J end by 3 bases, with 12 bases between. CDR3 amino acids: CASSVGRVVDTGELFF. CDR3 in DNA: TGTGCCAGCAGCGTAGGACGGGTAGTGGACACCGGGGAGCTGTTTTTT. Drawing the rest from reference TRBV9 and TRBJ2-2, the complete variable domain is DSGVTQTPKHLITATGQRVTLRCSPRSGDLSVYWYQQSLDQGLQFLIQYYNGEERAKGNILERFSAQQFPDLHSELNLSSLELGDSALYFCASSVGRVVDTGELFFGEGSRLTVL.

V usage is TRBV5-6 and J usage is TRBJ1-2; the D gene is possibly TRBD1 (6 bases). Trimming shortened V by 2 bases and J by 4 bases, and 12 bases separated the two germline ends. The CDR3 consists of 14 residues. Germline V gives CDR1 SGHDT, CDR2 YYEEEE. The CDR3: CASSLGQGLYGYTF. CDR3 sequence (DNA): TGTGCCAGCAGCTTAGGGCAGGGGCTCTATGGCTACACCTTC.

J is TRBJ1-5 and V is TRBV12-3 or TRBV12-4, with D tentatively TRBD1 (5 bases). The V and J ends lost 9 bases and 3 bases respectively, with 12 bases between them. The CDR3 length is 13 residues. The CDR3 protein is CASQGWNNQPQHF. Here the CDR3 DNA reads TGTGCCAGTCAGGGCTGGAACAATCAGCCCCAGCATTTT.

V usage is TRBV7-9 and J usage is TRBJ2-7; D possibly corresponds to TRBD1 (7 bases). The CDR3 length is 13 residues. Germline V gene sequence: CDR1 SEHNR, CDR2 FQNEAQ (reference sequence). Trimming left V 6 bases short and J 3 bases short, with 12 bases between. The chain's CDR3 is CASRRGDSYEQYF. The CDR3, as DNA: TGTGCCAGCAGGAGGGGGGACAGCTACGAGCAGTACTTC. The entire variable domain, with the rest obtained from reference TRBV7-9 and TRBJ2-7, is as follows: DTGVSQNPRHKITKRGQNVTFRCDPISEHNRLYWYRQTLGQGPEFLTYFQNEAQLEKSRLLSDRFSAERPKGSFSTLEIQRTEQGDSAMYLCASRRGDSYEQYFGPGTRLTVT.